Below, 2 T cell receptor beta chains from the same sample are listed, as sequenced in a study of blood T cell repertoires in COVID-19. Assay: immunoSEQ multiplex PCR; the TCRdb copy retains only in-frame clones and omits some. This sample has 260,000 or so clones, with around four fifths found just once. The sequencing input was peripheral blood. The receptor set was obtained from an elderly man with acute or convalescent COVID-19.

The V call is TRBV5-1, the J call TRBJ2-7; a possible D gene is TRBD2 (6 bases). Deletions cut 3 bases from V and 4 bases from J, with 11 bases between. From germline, CDR1 is SGHRS and CDR2 YFSETQ. This CDR3 comprises 13 residues. The CDR3 protein is CASSSGTLYEQYF. In DNA form, the CDR3 reads TGCGCCAGCAGCTCCGGGACTTTATACGAGCAGTACTTC. The full variable domain, with the rest looked up from reference TRBV5-1 and TRBJ2-7, is KAGVTQTPRYLIKTRGQQVTLSCSPISGHRSVSWYQQTPGQGLQFLFEYFSETQRNKGNFPGRFSGRQFSNSRSEMNVSTLELGDSALYLCASSSGTLYEQYFGPGTRLTVT.

The gene calls are TRBV4-1 and TRBJ2-1, with TRBD1 matching over 7 bases. CDR1 is MGHRA and CDR2 is YSYEKL in the germline V gene. V shed 1 base, J shed 6 bases, and the junction held 9 bases outside the gene matches. The CDR3 has 16 amino acids. The CDR3 DNA reads TGCGCCAGCAGCCAAGGAACCGGGACAGCGCGCAATGAGCAGTTCTTC. Its translation: CASSQGTGTARNEQFF.